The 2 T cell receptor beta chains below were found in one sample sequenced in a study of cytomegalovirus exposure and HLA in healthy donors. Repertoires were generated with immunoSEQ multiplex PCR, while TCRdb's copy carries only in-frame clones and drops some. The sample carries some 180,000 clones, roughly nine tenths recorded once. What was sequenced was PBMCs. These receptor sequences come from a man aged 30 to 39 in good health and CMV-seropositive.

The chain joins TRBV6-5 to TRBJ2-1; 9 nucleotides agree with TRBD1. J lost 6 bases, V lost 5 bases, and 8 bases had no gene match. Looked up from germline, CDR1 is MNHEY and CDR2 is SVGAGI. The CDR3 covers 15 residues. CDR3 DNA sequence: TGTGCCAGCAGTCGAACAGGGGGCAGCGTCAATGAGCAGTTCTTC. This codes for CASSRTGGSVNEQFF.

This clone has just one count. CDR3 DNA: TGTGCCAGCAGTGAAGTCGGGAGAACCTATGGCTACACCTTC. Its translation: CASSEVGRTYGYTF. This sequence joins TRBV2 and TRBJ1-2; D is unclear. Trimming stripped 1 base from V and 4 bases from J, with 10 bases between. Germline V gives CDR1 SNHLY, CDR2 FYNNEI. The CDR3 contains 14 residues. The variable domain in full, with the rest retrieved from reference TRBV2 and TRBJ1-2, is EPEVTQTPSHQVTQMGQEVILRCVPISNHLYFYWYRQILGQKVEFLVSFYNNEISEKSEIFDDQFSVERPDGSNFTLKIRSTKLEDSAMYFCASSEVGRTYGYTFGSGTRLTVV.